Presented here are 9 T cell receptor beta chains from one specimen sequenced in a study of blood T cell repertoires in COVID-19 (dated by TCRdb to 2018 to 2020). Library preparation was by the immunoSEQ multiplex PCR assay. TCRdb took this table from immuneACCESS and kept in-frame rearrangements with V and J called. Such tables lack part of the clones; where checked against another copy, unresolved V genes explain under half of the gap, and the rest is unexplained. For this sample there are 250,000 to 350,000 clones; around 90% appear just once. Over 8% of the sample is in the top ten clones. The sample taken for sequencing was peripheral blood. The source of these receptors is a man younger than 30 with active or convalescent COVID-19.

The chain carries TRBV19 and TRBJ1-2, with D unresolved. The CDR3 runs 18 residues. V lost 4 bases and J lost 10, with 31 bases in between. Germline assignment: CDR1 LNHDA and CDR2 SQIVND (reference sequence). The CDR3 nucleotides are TGTGCCAGTAGTACCCGATTGTCTGGAGGGTTGAACTTTTGGGACTACACCTTC. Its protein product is CASSTRLSGGLNFWDYTF.

The CDR3 here is CASRTPNTGELFF. CDR3 coding DNA: TGTGCCAGCAGGACACCGAACACCGGGGAGCTGTTTTTT. The chain joins TRBV12-3 or TRBV12-4 to TRBJ2-2; D not resolved. There are 13 residues in the CDR3. Trimming left V 6 bases short and J 0 bases short, with 5 bases between.

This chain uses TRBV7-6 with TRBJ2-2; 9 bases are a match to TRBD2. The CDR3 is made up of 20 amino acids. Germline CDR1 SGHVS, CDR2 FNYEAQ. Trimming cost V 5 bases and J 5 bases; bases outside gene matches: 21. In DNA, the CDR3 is TGTGCCAGCAGCCCCGACCTCTTAGCGGGGGACCGCCGTTGGACCGGGGAGCTGTTTTTT. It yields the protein CASSPDLLAGDRRWTGELFF.

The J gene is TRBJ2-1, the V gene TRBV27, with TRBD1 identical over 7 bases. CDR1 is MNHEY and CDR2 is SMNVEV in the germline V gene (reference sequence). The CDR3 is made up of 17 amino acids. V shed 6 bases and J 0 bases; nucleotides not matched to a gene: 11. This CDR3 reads CASRSTTGLFSYNEQFF. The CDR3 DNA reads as TGTGCCAGCAGGTCGACGACAGGGCTTTTCTCCTACAATGAGCAGTTCTTC.

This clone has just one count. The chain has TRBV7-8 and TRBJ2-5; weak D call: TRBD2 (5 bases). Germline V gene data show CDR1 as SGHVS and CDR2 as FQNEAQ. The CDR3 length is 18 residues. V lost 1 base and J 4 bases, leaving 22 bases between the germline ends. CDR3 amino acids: CASSLGEYPGITRETQYF. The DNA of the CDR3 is TGTGCCAGCAGCTTAGGCGAATACCCGGGAATCACCCGAGAGACCCAGTACTTC.

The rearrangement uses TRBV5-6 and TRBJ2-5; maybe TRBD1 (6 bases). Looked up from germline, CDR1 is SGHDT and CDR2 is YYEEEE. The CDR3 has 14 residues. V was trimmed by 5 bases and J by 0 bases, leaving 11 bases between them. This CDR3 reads CASSPTGNQETQYF. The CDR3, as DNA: TGTGCCAGCAGTCCTACAGGGAACCAAGAGACCCAGTACTTC.

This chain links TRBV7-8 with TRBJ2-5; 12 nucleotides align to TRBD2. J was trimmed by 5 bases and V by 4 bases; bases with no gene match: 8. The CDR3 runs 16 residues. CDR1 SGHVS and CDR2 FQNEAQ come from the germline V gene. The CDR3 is CASSSVRTSGVETQYF. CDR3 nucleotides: TGTGCCAGCAGCTCAGTCCGGACTAGCGGGGTCGAGACCCAGTACTTC. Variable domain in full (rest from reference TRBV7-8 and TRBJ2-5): GAGVSQSPRYKVAKRGQDVALRCDPISGHVSLFWYQQALGQGPEFLTYFQNEAQLDKSGLPSDRFFAERPEGSVSTLKIQRTQQEDSAVYLCASSSVRTSGVETQYFGPGTRLLVL.

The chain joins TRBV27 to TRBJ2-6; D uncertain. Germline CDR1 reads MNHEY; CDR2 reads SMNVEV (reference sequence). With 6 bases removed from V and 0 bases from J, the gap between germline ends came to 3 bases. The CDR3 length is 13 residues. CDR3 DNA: TGTGCCAGCAGCAGCTCTGGGGCCAACGTCCTGACTTTC. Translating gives CASSSSGANVLTF.

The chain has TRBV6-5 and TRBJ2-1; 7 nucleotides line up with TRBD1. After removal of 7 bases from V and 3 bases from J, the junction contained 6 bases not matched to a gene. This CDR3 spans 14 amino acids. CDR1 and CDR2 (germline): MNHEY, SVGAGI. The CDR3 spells CASNHRDSYNEQFF. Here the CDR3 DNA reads TGTGCCAGCAACCACCGGGACAGCTACAATGAGCAGTTCTTC.